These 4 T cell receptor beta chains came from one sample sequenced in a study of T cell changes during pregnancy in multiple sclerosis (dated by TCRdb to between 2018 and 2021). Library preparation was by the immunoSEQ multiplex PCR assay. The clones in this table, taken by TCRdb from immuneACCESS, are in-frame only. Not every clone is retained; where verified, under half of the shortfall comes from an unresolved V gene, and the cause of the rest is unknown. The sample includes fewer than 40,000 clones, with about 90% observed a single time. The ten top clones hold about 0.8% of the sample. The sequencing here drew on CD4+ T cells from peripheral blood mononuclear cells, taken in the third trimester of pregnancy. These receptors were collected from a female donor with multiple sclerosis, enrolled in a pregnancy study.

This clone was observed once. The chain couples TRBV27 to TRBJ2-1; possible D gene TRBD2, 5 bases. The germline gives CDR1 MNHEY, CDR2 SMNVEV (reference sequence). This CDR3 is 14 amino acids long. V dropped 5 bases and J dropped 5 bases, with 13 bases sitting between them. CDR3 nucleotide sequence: TGTGCCAGCAGTCTGTGGACTTTTAACAATGAGCAGTTCTTC. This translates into CASSLWTFNNEQFF.

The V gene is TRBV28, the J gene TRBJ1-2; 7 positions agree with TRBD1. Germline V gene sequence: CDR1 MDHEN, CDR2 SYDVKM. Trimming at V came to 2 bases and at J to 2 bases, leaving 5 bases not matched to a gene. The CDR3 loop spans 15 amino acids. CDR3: CASSLTAGGNYGYTF. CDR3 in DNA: TGTGCCAGCAGTTTAACCGCAGGGGGAAACTATGGCTACACCTTC.

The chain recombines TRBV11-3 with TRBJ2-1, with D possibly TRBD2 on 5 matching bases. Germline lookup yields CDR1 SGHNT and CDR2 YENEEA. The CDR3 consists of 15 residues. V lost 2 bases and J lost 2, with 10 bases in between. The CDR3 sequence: CASSLNPGTYNEQFF. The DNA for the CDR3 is TGTGCCAGCAGCTTAAATCCCGGGACCTACAATGAGCAGTTCTTC.

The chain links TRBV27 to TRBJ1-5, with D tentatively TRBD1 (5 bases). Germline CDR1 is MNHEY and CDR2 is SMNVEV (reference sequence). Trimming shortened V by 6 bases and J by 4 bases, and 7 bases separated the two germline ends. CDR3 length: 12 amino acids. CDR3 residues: CASRRGNQPQHF. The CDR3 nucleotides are TGTGCCAGCAGAAGGGGTAATCAGCCCCAGCATTTT.